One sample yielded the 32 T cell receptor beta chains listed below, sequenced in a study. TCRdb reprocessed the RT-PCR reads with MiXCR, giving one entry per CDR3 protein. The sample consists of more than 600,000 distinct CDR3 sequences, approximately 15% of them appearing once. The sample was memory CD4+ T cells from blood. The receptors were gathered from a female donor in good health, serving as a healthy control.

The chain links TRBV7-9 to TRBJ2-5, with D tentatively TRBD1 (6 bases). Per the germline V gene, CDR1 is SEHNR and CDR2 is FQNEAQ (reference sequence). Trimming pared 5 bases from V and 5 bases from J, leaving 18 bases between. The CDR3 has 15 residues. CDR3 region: CASSLPGHPRETQYF. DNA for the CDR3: TGTGCCAGCAGCCTTCCGGGACACCCACGGGAGACCCAGTACTTC.

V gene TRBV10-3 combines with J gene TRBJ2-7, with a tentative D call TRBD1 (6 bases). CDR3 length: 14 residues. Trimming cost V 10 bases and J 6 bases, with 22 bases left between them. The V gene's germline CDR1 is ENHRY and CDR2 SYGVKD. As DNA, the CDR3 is TGTGCCACTCAATGGGGGCAGGGGACGCCCGAGCAGTACTTC. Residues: CATQWGQGTPEQYF.

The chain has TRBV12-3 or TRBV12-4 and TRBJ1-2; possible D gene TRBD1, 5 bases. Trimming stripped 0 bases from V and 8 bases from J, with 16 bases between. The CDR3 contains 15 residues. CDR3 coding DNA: TGTGCCAGCAGTTTAGCGCTCGGCGGGGCGAAAGGCTACACCTTC. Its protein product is CASSLALGGAKGYTF.

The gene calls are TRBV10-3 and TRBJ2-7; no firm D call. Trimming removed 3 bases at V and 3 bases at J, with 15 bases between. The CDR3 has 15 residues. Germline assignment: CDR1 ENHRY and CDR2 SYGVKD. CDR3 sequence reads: CAISDSDMLSYEQYF. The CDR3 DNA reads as TGTGCCATCAGTGACAGTGACATGCTCAGCTACGAGCAGTACTTC.

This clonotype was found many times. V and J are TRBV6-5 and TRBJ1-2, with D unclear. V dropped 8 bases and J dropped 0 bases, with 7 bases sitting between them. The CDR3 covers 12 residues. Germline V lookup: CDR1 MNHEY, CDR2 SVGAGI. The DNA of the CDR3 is TGTGCCAGCGCGCCCTCTAACTATGGCTACACCTTC. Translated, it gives CASAPSNYGYTF.

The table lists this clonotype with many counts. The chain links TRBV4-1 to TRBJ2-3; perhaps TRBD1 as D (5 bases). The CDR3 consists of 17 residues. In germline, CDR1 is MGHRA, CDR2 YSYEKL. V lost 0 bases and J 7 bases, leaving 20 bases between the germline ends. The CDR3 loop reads CASSQDSWPGPLNTQYF. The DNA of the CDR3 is TGCGCCAGCAGCCAAGATTCGTGGCCAGGGCCGTTAAATACGCAGTATTTT.

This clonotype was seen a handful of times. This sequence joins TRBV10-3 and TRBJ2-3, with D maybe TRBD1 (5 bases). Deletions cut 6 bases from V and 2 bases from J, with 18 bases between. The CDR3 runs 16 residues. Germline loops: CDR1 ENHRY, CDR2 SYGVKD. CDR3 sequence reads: CAIRKQDPADTDTQYF. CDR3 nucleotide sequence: TGTGCCATCAGAAAACAGGATCCGGCGGACACAGATACGCAGTATTTT.

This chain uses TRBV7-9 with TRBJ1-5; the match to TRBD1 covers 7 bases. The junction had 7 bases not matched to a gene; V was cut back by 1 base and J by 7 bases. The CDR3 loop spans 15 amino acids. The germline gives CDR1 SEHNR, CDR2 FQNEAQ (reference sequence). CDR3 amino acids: CASSLEGTAEQPQHF. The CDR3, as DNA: TGTGCCAGCAGCTTAGAAGGGACAGCTGAGCAGCCCCAGCATTTT.

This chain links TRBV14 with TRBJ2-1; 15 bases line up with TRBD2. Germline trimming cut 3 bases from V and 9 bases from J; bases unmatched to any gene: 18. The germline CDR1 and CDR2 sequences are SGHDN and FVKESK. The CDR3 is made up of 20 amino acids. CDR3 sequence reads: CASSQYPGQGTSGRPGEQFF. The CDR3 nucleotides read TGTGCCAGCAGCCAGTACCCGGGACAGGGGACTAGCGGGAGGCCGGGTGAGCAGTTCTTC.

CDR3 nucleotide sequence: TGTGCCAGCAAACTCCAACCGAACACTGAAGCTTTCTTT. Protein sequence: CASKLQPNTEAFF. The rearrangement uses TRBV12-3 or TRBV12-4 and TRBJ1-1; no firm D call. The CDR3 contains 13 residues. Between the trimmed V and J ends, which lost 7 bases and 1 base, there was a span of 10 bases.

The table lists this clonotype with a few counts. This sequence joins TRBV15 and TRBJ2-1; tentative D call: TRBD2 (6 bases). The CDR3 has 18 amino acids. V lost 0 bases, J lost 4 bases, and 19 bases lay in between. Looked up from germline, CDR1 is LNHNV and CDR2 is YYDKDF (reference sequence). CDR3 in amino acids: CATSRDWNAGNLYNEQFF. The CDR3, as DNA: TGTGCCACCAGCAGAGATTGGAATGCGGGAAACCTTTACAATGAGCAGTTCTTC. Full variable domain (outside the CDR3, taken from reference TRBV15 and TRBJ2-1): DAMVIQNPRYQVTQFGKPVTLSCSQTLNHNVMYWYQQKSSQAPKLLFHYYDKDFNNEADTPDNFQSRRPNTSFCFLDIRSPGLGDTAMYLCATSRDWNAGNLYNEQFFGPGTRLTVL.

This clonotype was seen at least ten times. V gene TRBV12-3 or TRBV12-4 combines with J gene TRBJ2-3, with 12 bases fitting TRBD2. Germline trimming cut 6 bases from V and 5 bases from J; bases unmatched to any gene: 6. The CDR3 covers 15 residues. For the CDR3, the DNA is TGTGCCAGCAGGACGGGACTAGCGGGCGGAGATACGCAGTATTTT. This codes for CASRTGLAGGDTQYF.

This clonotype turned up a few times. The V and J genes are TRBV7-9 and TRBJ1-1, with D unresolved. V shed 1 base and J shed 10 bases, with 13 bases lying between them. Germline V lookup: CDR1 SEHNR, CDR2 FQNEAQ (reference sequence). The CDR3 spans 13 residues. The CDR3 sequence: CASSLGGGWRAFF. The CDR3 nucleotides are TGTGCCAGCAGCTTAGGCGGAGGTTGGCGAGCTTTCTTT. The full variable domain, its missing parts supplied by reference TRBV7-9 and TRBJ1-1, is DTGVSQNPRHKITKRGQNVTFRCDPISEHNRLYWYRQTLGQGPEFLTYFQNEAQLEKSRLLSDRFSAERPKGSFSTLEIQRTEQGDSAMYLCASSLGGGWRAFFGQGTRLTVV.

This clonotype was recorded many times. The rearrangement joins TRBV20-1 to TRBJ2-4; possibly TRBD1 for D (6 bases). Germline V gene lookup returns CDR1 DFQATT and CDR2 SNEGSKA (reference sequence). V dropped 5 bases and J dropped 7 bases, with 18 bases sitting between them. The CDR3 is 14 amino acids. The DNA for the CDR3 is TGCAGTGCTGGAACGAGAGCAGGGGTTAACATTCAGTACTTC. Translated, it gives CSAGTRAGVNIQYF.

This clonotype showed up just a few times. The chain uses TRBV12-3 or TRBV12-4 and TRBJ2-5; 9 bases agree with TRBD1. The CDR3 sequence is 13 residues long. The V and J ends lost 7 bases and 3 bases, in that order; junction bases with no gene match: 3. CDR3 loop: CASKRTGEETQYF. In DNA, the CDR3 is TGTGCCAGCAAGCGGACAGGGGAAGAGACCCAGTACTTC.

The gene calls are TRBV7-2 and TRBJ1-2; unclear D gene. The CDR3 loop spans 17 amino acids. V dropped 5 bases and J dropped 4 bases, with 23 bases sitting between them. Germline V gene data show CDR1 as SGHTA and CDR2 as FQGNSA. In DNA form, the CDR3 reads TGTGCCAGCAGCCCCCCTTCCCGACAAGGCCCCTCCTATGGCTACACCTTC. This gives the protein CASSPPSRQGPSYGYTF.

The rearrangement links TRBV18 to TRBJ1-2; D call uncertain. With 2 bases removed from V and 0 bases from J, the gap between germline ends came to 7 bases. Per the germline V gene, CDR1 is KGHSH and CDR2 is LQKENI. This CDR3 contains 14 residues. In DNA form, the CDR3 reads TGTGCCAGCTCACCAGGTTCGGCTAACTATGGCTACACCTTC. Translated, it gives CASSPGSANYGYTF.

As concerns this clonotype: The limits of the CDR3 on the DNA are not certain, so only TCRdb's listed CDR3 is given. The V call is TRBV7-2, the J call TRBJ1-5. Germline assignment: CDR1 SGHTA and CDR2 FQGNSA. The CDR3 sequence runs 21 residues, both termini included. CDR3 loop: CASSIYLCSVAEGGSNQPQHF.

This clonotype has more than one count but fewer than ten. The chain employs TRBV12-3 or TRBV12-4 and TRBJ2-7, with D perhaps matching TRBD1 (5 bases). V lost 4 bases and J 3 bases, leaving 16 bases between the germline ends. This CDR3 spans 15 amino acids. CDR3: CASSWGRAPSYEQYF. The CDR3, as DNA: TGTGCCAGCAGTTGGGGCAGAGCTCCGAGCTACGAGCAGTACTTC.

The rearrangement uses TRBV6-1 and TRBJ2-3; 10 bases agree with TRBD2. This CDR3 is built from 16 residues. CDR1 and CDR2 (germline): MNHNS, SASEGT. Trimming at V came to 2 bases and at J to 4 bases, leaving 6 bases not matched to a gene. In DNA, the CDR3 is TGTGCCAGCAGTGAAAGAGCGGGAGGGGCATCAGATACGCAGTATTTT. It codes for CASSERAGGASDTQYF.

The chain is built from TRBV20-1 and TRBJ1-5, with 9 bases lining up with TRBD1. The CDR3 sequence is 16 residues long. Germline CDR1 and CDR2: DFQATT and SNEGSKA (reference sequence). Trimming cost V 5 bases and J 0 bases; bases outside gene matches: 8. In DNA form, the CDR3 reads TGCAGTGCTCAGACGACAGGGGGATATAGCAATCAGCCCCAGCATTTT. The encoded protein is CSAQTTGGYSNQPQHF.

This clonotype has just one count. The CDR3 sequence is CASARPLPQETQYF. CDR3 DNA: TGTGCCAGTGCAAGACCACTACCTCAAGAGACCCAGTACTTC. The chain employs TRBV6-1 and TRBJ2-5; no definite D call. CDR1 and CDR2 (germline): MNHNS, SASEGT. This CDR3 spans 14 amino acids. Trimming cost V 9 bases and J 2 bases, with 16 bases left between them.

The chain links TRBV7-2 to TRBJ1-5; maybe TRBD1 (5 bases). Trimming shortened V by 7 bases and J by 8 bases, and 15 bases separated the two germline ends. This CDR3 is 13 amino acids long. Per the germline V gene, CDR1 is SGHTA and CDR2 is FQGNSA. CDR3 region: CASNRGVVEPQHF. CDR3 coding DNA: TGTGCCAGCAACCGAGGGGTGGTAGAGCCCCAGCATTTT.

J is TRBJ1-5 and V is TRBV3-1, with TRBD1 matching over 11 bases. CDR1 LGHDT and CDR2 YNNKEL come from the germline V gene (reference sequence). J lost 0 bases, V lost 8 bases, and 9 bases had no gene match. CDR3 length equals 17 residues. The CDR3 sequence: CASRWTGGFYSNQPQHF. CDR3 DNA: TGTGCCAGCCGGTGGACAGGGGGCTTCTATAGCAATCAGCCCCAGCATTTT.

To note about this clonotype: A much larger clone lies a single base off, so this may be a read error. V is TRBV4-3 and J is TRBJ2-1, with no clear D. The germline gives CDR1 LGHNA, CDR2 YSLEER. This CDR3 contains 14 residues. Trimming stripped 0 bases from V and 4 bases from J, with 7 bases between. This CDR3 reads CASSQDRFYNEQFF. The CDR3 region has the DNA TGCGCCAGCAGCCAAGATCGGTTTTACAATGAGCAGTTCTTC.

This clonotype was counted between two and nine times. The CDR3 DNA reads as TGCAGTGCTAAAGCCCGGGACAGGGGGGTCCTAGAGACCCAGTACTTC. This encodes CSAKARDRGVLETQYF. The chain employs TRBV20-1 and TRBJ2-5, with 11 bases matching TRBD1. CDR1 is DFQATT and CDR2 is SNEGSKA in the germline V gene (reference sequence). This CDR3 comprises 16 residues. The V gene end was trimmed by 4 bases and the J gene end by 4 bases; junction bases not matched to a gene: 11.

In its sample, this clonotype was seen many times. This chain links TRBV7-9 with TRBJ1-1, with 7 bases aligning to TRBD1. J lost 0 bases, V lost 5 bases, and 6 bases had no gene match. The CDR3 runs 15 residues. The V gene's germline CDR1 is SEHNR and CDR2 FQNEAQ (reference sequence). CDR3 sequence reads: CASSPQGGLNTEAFF. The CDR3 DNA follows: TGTGCCAGCAGCCCCCAGGGGGGACTGAACACTGAAGCTTTCTTT.

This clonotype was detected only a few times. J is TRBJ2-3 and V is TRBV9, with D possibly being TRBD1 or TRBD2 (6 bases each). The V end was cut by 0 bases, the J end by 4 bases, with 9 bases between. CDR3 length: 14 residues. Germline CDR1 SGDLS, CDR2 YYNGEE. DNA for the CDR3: TGTGCCAGCAGCGTAGGTAGGGGGGCAGATACGCAGTATTTT. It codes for CASSVGRGADTQYF.

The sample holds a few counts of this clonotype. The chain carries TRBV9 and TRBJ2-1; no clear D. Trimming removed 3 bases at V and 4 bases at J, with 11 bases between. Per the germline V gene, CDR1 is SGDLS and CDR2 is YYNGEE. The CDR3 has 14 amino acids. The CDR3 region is CASSAQTHYNEQFF. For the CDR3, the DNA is TGTGCCAGCAGCGCTCAGACACATTACAATGAGCAGTTCTTC.

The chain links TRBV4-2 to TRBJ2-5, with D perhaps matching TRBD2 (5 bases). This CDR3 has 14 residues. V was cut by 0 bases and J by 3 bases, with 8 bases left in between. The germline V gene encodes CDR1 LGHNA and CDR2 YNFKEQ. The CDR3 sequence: CASSQDLREETQYF. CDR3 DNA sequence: TGTGCCAGCAGCCAAGATCTGCGGGAAGAGACCCAGTACTTC.

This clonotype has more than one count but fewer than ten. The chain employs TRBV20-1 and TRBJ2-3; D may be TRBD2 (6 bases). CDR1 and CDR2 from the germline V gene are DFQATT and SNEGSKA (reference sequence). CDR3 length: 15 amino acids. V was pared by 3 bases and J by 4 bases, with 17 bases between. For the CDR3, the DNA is TGCAGTGCTAGCCATAGCGGAGACGCGGCAGATACGCAGTATTTT. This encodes CSASHSGDAADTQYF.

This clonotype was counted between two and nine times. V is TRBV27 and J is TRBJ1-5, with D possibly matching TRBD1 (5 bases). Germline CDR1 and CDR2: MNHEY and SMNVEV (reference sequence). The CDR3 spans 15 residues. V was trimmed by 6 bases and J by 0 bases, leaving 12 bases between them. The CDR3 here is CASRLGGNSNQPQHF. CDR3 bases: TGTGCCAGCAGACTCGGGGGGAATAGCAATCAGCCCCAGCATTTT.